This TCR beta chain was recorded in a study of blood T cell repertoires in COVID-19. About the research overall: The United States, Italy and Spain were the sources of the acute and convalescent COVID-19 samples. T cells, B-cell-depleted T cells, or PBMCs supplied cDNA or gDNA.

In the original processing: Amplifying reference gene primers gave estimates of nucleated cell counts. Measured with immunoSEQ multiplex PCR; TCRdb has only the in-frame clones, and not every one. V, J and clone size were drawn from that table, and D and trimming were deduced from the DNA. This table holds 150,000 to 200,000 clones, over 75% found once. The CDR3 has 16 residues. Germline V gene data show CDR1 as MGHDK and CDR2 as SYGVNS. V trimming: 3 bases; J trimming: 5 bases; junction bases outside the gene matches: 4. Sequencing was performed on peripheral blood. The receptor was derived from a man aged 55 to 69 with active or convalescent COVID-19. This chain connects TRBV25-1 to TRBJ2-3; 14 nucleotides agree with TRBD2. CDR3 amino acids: CASSETSGRAVDTQYF. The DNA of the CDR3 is TGTGCCAGCAGTGAGACTAGCGGGAGGGCCGTAGATACGCAGTATTTT.